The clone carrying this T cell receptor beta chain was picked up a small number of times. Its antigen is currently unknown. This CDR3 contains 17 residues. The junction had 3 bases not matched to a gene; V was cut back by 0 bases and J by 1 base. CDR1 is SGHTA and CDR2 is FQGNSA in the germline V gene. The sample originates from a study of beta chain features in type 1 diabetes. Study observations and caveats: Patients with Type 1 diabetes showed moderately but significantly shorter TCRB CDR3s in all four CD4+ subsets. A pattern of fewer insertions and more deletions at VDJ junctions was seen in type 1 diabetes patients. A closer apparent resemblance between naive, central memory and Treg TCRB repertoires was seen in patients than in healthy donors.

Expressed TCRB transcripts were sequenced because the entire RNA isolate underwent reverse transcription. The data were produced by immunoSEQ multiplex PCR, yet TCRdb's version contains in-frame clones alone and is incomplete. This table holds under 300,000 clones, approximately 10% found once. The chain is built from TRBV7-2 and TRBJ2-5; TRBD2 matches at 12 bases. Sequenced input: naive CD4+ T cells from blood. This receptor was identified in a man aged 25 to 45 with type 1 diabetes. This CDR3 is CASSLARTSGAQETQYF. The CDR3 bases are TGTGCCAGCAGCTTAGCGAGGACTAGCGGGGCCCAAGAGACCCAGTACTTC.